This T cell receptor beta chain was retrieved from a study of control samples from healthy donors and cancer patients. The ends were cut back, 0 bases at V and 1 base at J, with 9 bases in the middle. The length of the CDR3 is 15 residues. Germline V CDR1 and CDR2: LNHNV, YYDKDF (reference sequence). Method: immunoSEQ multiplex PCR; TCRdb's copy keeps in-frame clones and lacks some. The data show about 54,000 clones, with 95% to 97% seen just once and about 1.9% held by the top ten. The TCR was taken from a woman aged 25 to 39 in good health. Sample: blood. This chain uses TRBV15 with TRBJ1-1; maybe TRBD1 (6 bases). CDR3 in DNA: TGTGCCACCAGCAGAGAAGGGGGAACGAACACTGAAGCTTTCTTT. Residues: CATSREGGTNTEAFF.